This TCR beta chain is drawn from a study of blood T cell repertoires in COVID-19. On the study more broadly: Samples came from the United States, Italy and Spain, spanning acute and convalescent COVID-19.

J gave up 8 bases and V 6 bases, and 7 bases lay outside the gene matches. This CDR3 contains 14 residues. CDR1 SNHLY and CDR2 FYNNEI come from the germline V gene. Only in-frame clones appear in the TCRdb table, and some are missing; sequencing was by immunoSEQ multiplex PCR. The sample contains about 46,000 clones, approximately 85% of which appear only once. The source of this sequence is a man in his fifties or sixties with acute or convalescent COVID-19. The chain is built from TRBV2 and TRBJ1-2; 12 bases line up with TRBD1. Sequencing was carried out using peripheral blood. The CDR3: CASRAGQGAQGYTF. The CDR3 DNA reads TGTGCCAGCAGAGCGGGACAGGGGGCCCAAGGCTACACCTTC. The full variable domain, with the rest looked up from reference TRBV2 and TRBJ1-2, is EPEVTQTPSHQVTQMGQEVILRCVPISNHLYFYWYRQILGQKVEFLVSFYNNEISEKSEIFDDQFSVERPDGSNFTLKIRSTKLEDSAMYFCASRAGQGAQGYTFGSGTRLTVV.